Shown below are 22 T cell receptor beta chains from a single sample sequenced in a study of OX40 agonist ivuxolimab in advanced cancers. TCRdb keeps only in-frame clones here, not all; method: immunoSEQ multiplex PCR. Among about 36,000 clones listed, about 70% were seen once. This material consisted of CD4+ or CD8+ T cells sorted from blood, taken in a trial of the OX40 agonist ivuxolimab. The receptors shown here come from an adult with an advanced solid tumor such as melanoma, head and neck, liver or kidney cancer.

A few counts support this clone. The V and J genes are TRBV6-4 and TRBJ1-6; TRBD1 is a possible D gene (6 bases). The CDR3 consists of 15 residues. V lost 5 bases to trimming and J lost 6 bases, with 14 bases between them. Germline-derived CDR1 and CDR2 are MRHNA and SNTAGT. The CDR3 DNA follows: TGTGCCAGCAGTTACGGGGGGGCGCTTAATTCACCCCTCCACTTT. Its protein product is CASSYGGALNSPLHF.

The chain joins TRBV7-2 to TRBJ1-1, with D tentatively TRBD1 (6 bases). This CDR3 is built from 12 residues. Trimming took off 7 bases at V and 6 bases at J, with 12 bases between the two ends. The germline gives CDR1 SGHTA, CDR2 FQGNSA. CDR3 DNA: TGTGCCAGCATCAACAGGGAGTCTGAAGCTTTCTTT. As protein: CASINRESEAFF.

The gene calls are TRBV5-6 and TRBJ1-1; D might be TRBD1 (5 bases). The length of the CDR3 is 15 residues. The germline V and J ends were trimmed by 1 base and 1 base, with 11 bases remaining between them. CDR1 SGHDT and CDR2 YYEEEE come from the germline V gene. The CDR3 sequence is CASSLFRGSNTEAFF. The CDR3 DNA sequence: TGTGCCAGCAGCTTGTTCCGGGGCTCGAACACTGAAGCTTTCTTT. Using reference TRBV5-6 and TRBJ1-1 for the parts outside the CDR3, the full variable domain is DAGVTQSPTHLIKTRGQQVTLRCSPKSGHDTVSWYQQALGQGPQFIFQYYEEEERQRGNFPDRFSGHQFPNYSSELNVNALLLGDSALYLCASSLFRGSNTEAFFGQGTRLTVV.

The J gene is TRBJ1-1, the V gene TRBV19, with D possibly being TRBD1 (6 bases). Germline CDR1 LNHDA, CDR2 SQIVND (reference sequence). CDR3 size: 16 residues. Trimming took 5 bases from V and 1 from J, leaving 17 bases between them. Written as DNA, the CDR3 is TGTGCCAGTAGTCAACCCAGAGGAGGGGGGAACACTGAAGCTTTCTTT. Translated, it gives CASSQPRGGGNTEAFF.

This clone was seen only a few times. The rearrangement links TRBV7-7 to TRBJ2-3; TRBD2 aligns across 9 bases. V gave up 5 bases and J gave up 0 bases; unmatched junction bases: 3. The CDR3 runs 15 residues. Germline assignment: CDR1 SSHAT and CDR2 FNYEAQ (reference sequence). The CDR3: CASSPSGKSTDTQYF. CDR3 nucleotide sequence: TGTGCCAGCAGCCCTAGCGGGAAGAGCACAGATACGCAGTATTTT.

This clone was counted only a few times. The genes are TRBV6-5 and TRBJ2-7, with 8 nucleotides matching TRBD2. Germline lookup yields CDR1 MNHEY and CDR2 SVGAGI. There are 15 residues in the CDR3. V lost 4 bases to trimming and J lost 1 base; unmatched junction nucleotides: 6. The CDR3 bases are TGTGCCAGCAGTTCCGGGGAGCGGGGGTCCTACGAGCAGTACTTC. Protein sequence: CASSSGERGSYEQYF.

In its sample, this clone was seen many times. The rearrangement uses TRBV6-1 and TRBJ1-1; TRBD1 matches at 9 bases. Germline lookup yields CDR1 MNHNS and CDR2 SASEGT. CDR3 length equals 14 residues. V was clipped by 6 bases and J by 5 bases; unmatched bases: 7. Here the CDR3 DNA reads TGTGCCAGCAGGATACAGGGGGCGAGGACTGAAGCTTTCTTT. Translated: CASRIQGARTEAFF.

This sequence joins TRBV18 and TRBJ2-5; 7 positions match TRBD1. The trim removed 6 bases at V and 4 bases at J, leaving 8 bases unmatched. CDR3 size: 14 residues. In germline, CDR1 is KGHSH, CDR2 LQKENI. As DNA, the CDR3 is TGTGCCAGCTCGCCGGGACAGTCCCGAGAGACCCAGTACTTC. It specifies CASSPGQSRETQYF.

The DNA of the CDR3 is TGCAGCGTTGGGTCGGGGGTTGGAGAGACCCAGTACTTC. This encodes CSVGSGVGETQYF. The rearrangement joins TRBV29-1 to TRBJ2-5, with D possibly matching TRBD2 (6 bases). Germline V gives CDR1 SQVTM, CDR2 ANQGSEA. V dropped 4 bases and J dropped 4 bases, with 13 bases sitting between them. The CDR3 runs to 13 residues.

V gene TRBV4-1 combines with J gene TRBJ2-7; D might be TRBD2 (5 bases). The V end was cut by 0 bases, the J end by 0 bases, with 9 bases between. The germline gives CDR1 MGHRA, CDR2 YSYEKL. This CDR3 contains 15 residues. The CDR3 reads CASSQEPSSSYEQYF. The DNA for the CDR3 is TGCGCCAGCAGCCAAGAGCCTAGCAGCTCCTACGAGCAGTACTTC.

DNA of the CDR3: TGTGCCAGCAGTTTTCCACGGGGGGGGGTGGAAGAGACCCAGTACTTC. It encodes CASSFPRGGVEETQYF. The chain couples TRBV7-8 to TRBJ2-5; TRBD2 matches at 8 bases. This CDR3 contains 16 residues. Germline CDR1 is SGHVS and CDR2 is FQNEAQ. V lost 6 bases and J lost 3; bases outside the gene matches: 12.

CDR3 in amino acids: CASRAPTGANTGELFF. Here the CDR3 DNA reads TGTGCCAGCAGAGCTCCGACAGGGGCGAACACCGGGGAGCTGTTTTTT. The gene calls are TRBV6-4 and TRBJ2-2; 8 positions agree with TRBD1. CDR3 size: 16 residues. The V gene end was trimmed by 6 bases and the J gene end by 0 bases; junction bases not matched to a gene: 6. Germline V gene data show CDR1 as MRHNA and CDR2 as SNTAGT.

This chain uses TRBV7-8 with TRBJ1-5; tentatively, D is TRBD1 (6 bases). The CDR3 spans 15 residues. Trimming left V 1 base short and J 7 bases short, with 14 bases between. The germline gives CDR1 SGHVS, CDR2 FQNEAQ. The CDR3 protein is CASSLDRSGAQPQHF. In nucleotides, the CDR3 is TGTGCCAGCAGCTTAGATCGGTCAGGGGCCCAGCCCCAGCATTTT.

V is TRBV11-2 and J is TRBJ2-5, with D perhaps TRBD2 (7 bases). Trimming took off 5 bases at V and 5 bases at J, with 18 bases between the two ends. CDR1 and CDR2 (germline): SGHAT, FQNNGV. The CDR3 is 15 residues long. The CDR3, as DNA: TGTGCCAGCAGCCAAGAAGGGGGGGGAGGTGAGACCCAGTACTTC. It encodes CASSQEGGGGETQYF. The whole variable domain, filled in from reference TRBV11-2 and TRBJ2-5, reads EAGVAQSPRYKIIEKRQSVAFWCNPISGHATLYWYQQILGQGPKLLIQFQNNGVVDDSQLPKDRFSAERLKGVDSTLKIQPAKLEDSAVYLCASSQEGGGGETQYFGPGTRLLVL.

The chain is built from TRBV6-4 and TRBJ2-3; no firm D call. The length of the CDR3 is 13 residues. Germline V gene sequence: CDR1 MRHNA, CDR2 SNTAGT. V dropped 3 bases and J dropped 2 bases, with 6 bases sitting between them. The CDR3 spells CASSEAHTDTQYF. Here the CDR3 DNA reads TGTGCCAGCAGTGAGGCTCACACAGATACGCAGTATTTT.

This sequence joins TRBV10-3 and TRBJ1-2; D gene uncertain. V was clipped by 11 bases and J by 0 bases, with 10 bases between them. This CDR3 has 12 residues. Germline-derived CDR1 and CDR2 are ENHRY and SYGVKD. The DNA of the CDR3 is TGTGCCTCGGAAGGGACTAACTATGGCTACACCTTC. This sequence encodes CASEGTNYGYTF.

The rearrangement joins TRBV7-8 to TRBJ2-2; a possible D gene is TRBD2 (5 bases). From germline, CDR1 is SGHVS and CDR2 FQNEAQ. The ends were cut back, 6 bases at V and 6 bases at J, with 23 bases in the middle. The CDR3 contains 17 residues. The chain's CDR3 is CASRRKRPPILSGELFF. CDR3 coding DNA: TGTGCCAGCAGGCGAAAGCGGCCGCCGATTTTATCCGGGGAGCTGTTTTTT.

V gene TRBV2 combines with J gene TRBJ1-1, with TRBD1 matching 9 bases. This CDR3 is built from 18 residues. Germline CDR1 is SNHLY and CDR2 is FYNNEI. J was trimmed by 1 base and V by 8 bases; bases with no gene match: 17. The DNA of the CDR3 is TGTGCCAGCCTAGGGGAATTACAGGGGGCAATGGAGAACACTGAAGCTTTCTTT. It translates to CASLGELQGAMENTEAFF.

The chain joins TRBV5-1 to TRBJ2-3; 9 positions match TRBD2. CDR1 SGHRS and CDR2 YFSETQ come from the germline V gene. This CDR3 comprises 16 residues. Germline trimming cut 4 bases from V and 1 base from J; bases unmatched to any gene: 7. The CDR3 loop is CASSPWTSVGTDTQYF. For the CDR3, the DNA is TGCGCCAGCAGCCCCTGGACTAGCGTTGGCACAGATACGCAGTATTTT.

This rearrangement joins TRBV7-9 to TRBJ1-2, with D unclear. Germline V gene sequence: CDR1 SEHNR, CDR2 FQNEAQ (reference sequence). The V end lost 3 bases, the J end lost 7 bases, and 12 bases lay between the germline ends. This CDR3 contains 13 residues. This chain's CDR3 is CASSLVEVRGYTF. CDR3 nucleotides: TGTGCCAGCAGCTTGGTGGAAGTGCGTGGCTACACCTTC.

V is TRBV10-3 and J is TRBJ1-2; TRBD1 agrees at 9 bases. CDR3 length: 14 residues. V shed 6 bases, J shed 6 bases, and the junction held 8 bases outside the gene matches. The germline V gene encodes CDR1 ENHRY and CDR2 SYGVKD. For the CDR3, the DNA is TGTGCCATCAGGAATGACAGGGGGTTAAATGGCTACACCTTC. The encoded protein is CAIRNDRGLNGYTF.

The chain recombines TRBV15 with TRBJ1-4, with a weak D call TRBD1 (6 bases). Per the germline V gene, CDR1 is LNHNV and CDR2 is YYDKDF (reference sequence). Trimming cost V 5 bases and J 2 bases, with 9 bases left between them. This CDR3 is 14 amino acids long. In DNA, the CDR3 is TGTGCCACCAGCCGAGGGGGGACTAATGAAAAACTGTTTTTT. Its translation is CATSRGGTNEKLFF.